These T cell receptor beta chains were read from a single sample in a study of cytomegalovirus exposure and HLA in healthy donors. Generated by immunoSEQ multiplex PCR, the TCRdb table keeps only in-frame clones and is missing some. The data contain about 110,000 clones, under 85% of them singletons. Source material: PBMCs. The receptors stem from a male donor in good health and CMV-seronegative. Each CDR3 is given with its conserved first and last residue. The order of the fields is J gene, clone size, D gene, V gene, CDR3 protein, CDR3 DNA. A D gene is named only where the DNA matches it firmly. Only some rows state a clone size, as once, few, many or a class for expanded clones.

TRBJ1-5,-,-,TRBV18,CASSPSGLDNQPQHF,TGTGCCAGCTCACCATCAGGGTTGGACAATCAGCCCCAGCATTTT
TRBJ2-7,-,TRBD1,TRBV5-6,CASSFGTGIGHEQYF,TGTGCCAGCAGCTTTGGGACAGGGATTGGTCACGAGCAGTACTTC
TRBJ1-2,-,-,TRBV6-5,CASSYSRLLRGYTF,TGTGCCAGCAGTTACTCGAGGCTGCTGCGAGGCTACACCTTC
TRBJ2-3,-,-,TRBV7-9,CASSARGHVYF,TGTGCCAGCAGCGCCCGTGGGCATGTGTATTTT
TRBJ2-3,-,TRBD2,TRBV5-4,CASSPLAGGPTDTQYF,TGTGCCAGCAGCCCGCTTGCGGGAGGGCCAACAGATACGCAGTATTTT
TRBJ2-1,-,TRBD1,TRBV27,CASTRTGGNEQFF,TGTGCCAGCACCAGGACAGGGGGAAATGAGCAGTTCTTC
TRBJ2-7,-,-,TRBV7-8,CASSYTGFSYEQYF,TGTGCCAGCAGCTATACAGGATTCTCCTACGAGCAGTACTTC
TRBJ2-7,-,-,TRBV12-5,CASGFGRSGNYEQYF,TGTGCTAGTGGGTTCGGCCGGTCAGGAAACTACGAGCAGTACTTC
TRBJ2-4,few,TRBD2,TRBV18,CASSPSLAGQAKNIQYF,TGTGCCAGCTCACCGTCACTAGCGGGACAAGCCAAAAACATTCAGTACTTC
TRBJ2-7,-,TRBD1,TRBV27,CASSFNRGYEQYF,TGTGCCAGCAGTTTTAACAGGGGCTACGAGCAGTACTTC
TRBJ2-1,-,TRBD2,TRBV27,CASLGTGGPGEQFF,TGTGCCAGCTTGGGTACGGGAGGGCCCGGTGAGCAGTTCTTC
TRBJ2-7,-,-,TRBV10-1,CASSDNEDEQYF,TGCGCCAGCAGTGACAATGAGGACGAGCAGTACTTC
TRBJ2-7,-,TRBD1,TRBV11-2,CASSTTAFRGHSYEQYF,TGTGCCAGCAGCACCACCGCCTTCAGGGGGCACTCCTACGAGCAGTACTTC
TRBJ1-2,-,TRBD1,TRBV9,CASSRWDREYGYTF,TGTGCCAGCAGCCGCTGGGACAGGGAATATGGCTACACCTTC
TRBJ2-2,-,TRBD2,TRBV6-4,CASSGTSGAGELFF,TGTGCCAGCAGTGGGACTAGCGGGGCCGGGGAGCTGTTTTTT
TRBJ2-1,few,-,TRBV6-5,CASSRMTDYNEQFF,TGTGCCAGCAGTCGCATGACTGACTACAATGAGCAGTTCTTC
TRBJ2-1,-,TRBD2,TRBV15,CATSKTSGDNEQFF,TGTGCCACCAGCAAGACTAGCGGAGACAATGAGCAGTTCTTC
TRBJ1-1,-,-,TRBV12-2,CASRLAGQVMGMNTEAFF,TGTGCAAGTCGCTTAGCTGGACAGGTGATGGGTATGAACACTGAAGCTTTCTTT
TRBJ2-3,-,-,TRBV25-1,CASSPAGSTDTQYF,TGTGCCAGCAGTCCTGCAGGTTCCACAGATACGCAGTATTTT
TRBJ2-7,-,TRBD2,TRBV5-6,CASSLGGTSGFYSYEQYF,TGTGCCAGCAGCTTGGGGGGGACTAGCGGGTTCTACTCCTACGAGCAGTACTTC
TRBJ2-7,-,TRBD1,TRBV5-1,CASSQDREEYF,TGCGCCAGCAGCCAGGACAGGGAAGAGTACTTC
TRBJ2-7,-,TRBD2,TRBV10-3,CAITSGDSYEQYF,TGTGCCATCACTAGCGGGGACTCCTACGAGCAGTACTTC
TRBJ1-1,-,TRBD1,TRBV5-1,CASSQLQGSGTEAFF,TGCGCCAGCAGCCAACTACAGGGGAGTGGCACTGAAGCTTTCTTT
TRBJ1-2,-,-,TRBV28,CASSSGLRGYTF,TGTGCCAGCAGTTCGGGACTCCGTGGCTACACCTTC